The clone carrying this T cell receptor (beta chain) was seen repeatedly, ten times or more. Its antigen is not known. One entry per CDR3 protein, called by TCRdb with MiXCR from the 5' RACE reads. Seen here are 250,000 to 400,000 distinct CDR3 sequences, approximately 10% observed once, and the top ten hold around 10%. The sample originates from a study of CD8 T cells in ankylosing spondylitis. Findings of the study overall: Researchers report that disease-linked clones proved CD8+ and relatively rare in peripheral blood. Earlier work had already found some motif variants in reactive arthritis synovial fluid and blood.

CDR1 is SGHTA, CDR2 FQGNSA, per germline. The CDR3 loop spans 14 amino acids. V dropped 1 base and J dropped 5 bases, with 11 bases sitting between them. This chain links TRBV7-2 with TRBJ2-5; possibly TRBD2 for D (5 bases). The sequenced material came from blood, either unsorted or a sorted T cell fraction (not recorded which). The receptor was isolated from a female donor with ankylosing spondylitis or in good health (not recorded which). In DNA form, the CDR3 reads TGTGCCAGCAGCTTAGTGCCCGGGGTTGAGACCCAGTACTTC. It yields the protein CASSLVPGVETQYF.